One and the same sample provided the 11 T cell receptor beta chains below, sequenced in a study of PD-1 blockade in mismatch repair-deficient tumors. Assay: immunoSEQ multiplex PCR; the TCRdb copy retains only in-frame clones and omits some. The table includes 80,000 to 130,000 clones, about 79% detected once. The input for sequencing was peripheral blood, taken around 8 months after starting pembrolizumab. The receptor source for this set is an adult with mismatch repair-deficient cancer.

The table lists this clone with a count of one. The chain employs TRBV7-3 and TRBJ2-1; TRBD2 matches 9 bases. CDR3 length equals 15 residues. The V gene end was trimmed by 5 bases and the J gene end by 7 bases; junction bases not matched to a gene: 9. Germline CDR1 and CDR2: SGHTA and FQGTGA. The CDR3, as DNA: TGTGCCAGCAGCCCCATAGCGGGAGCGCGAAATGAGCAGTTCTTC. Its translation: CASSPIAGARNEQFF. The full variable domain, with the rest looked up from reference TRBV7-3 and TRBJ2-1, is GAGVSQTPSNKVTEKGKYVELRCDPISGHTALYWYRQSLGQGPEFLIYFQGTGAADDSGLPNDRFFAVRPEGSVSTLKIQRTERGDSAVYLCASSPIAGARNEQFFGPGTRLTVL.

The CDR3: CASSHWTGQQETQYF. CDR3 coding DNA: TGTGCCAGCAGCCATTGGACAGGGCAACAAGAGACCCAGTACTTC. V is TRBV7-8 and J is TRBJ2-5; 8 bases are shared with TRBD1. V was clipped by 5 bases and J by 2 bases; unmatched bases: 7. CDR1 SGHVS and CDR2 FQNEAQ come from the germline V gene. The CDR3 is 15 residues long.

CDR3 bases: TGTGCCAGCAGCCCCCAGGGCGGGAGTGGCCATGAGCAGTTCTTC. Protein: CASSPQGGSGHEQFF. The chain has TRBV11-2 and TRBJ2-1, with TRBD2 matching 7 bases. V shed 5 bases, J shed 8 bases, and the junction held 12 bases outside the gene matches. There are 15 residues in the CDR3. CDR1 and CDR2 from the germline V gene are SGHAT and FQNNGV.

This chain joins TRBV5-4 and TRBJ2-2, with TRBD2 matching 11 bases. Losses at the gene ends were 4 bases for V and 2 bases for J; bases not matched to a gene: 4. Germline V gene data show CDR1 as SGHNT and CDR2 as YYREEE (reference sequence). This CDR3 has 16 residues. The CDR3 DNA reads TGTGCCAGCAGCCGGCGACTAGCGGGAAACACCGGGGAGCTGTTTTTT. It encodes CASSRRLAGNTGELFF.

This chain uses TRBV12-5 with TRBJ1-1; D remains ambiguous. CDR3 length: 13 residues. Deletions cut 1 base from V and 3 bases from J, with 6 bases between. The germline gives CDR1 LGHNT, CDR2 FRNRAP. This CDR3 is CASGLGIDTEAFF. The CDR3 DNA is TGTGCTAGTGGTTTGGGCATTGACACTGAAGCTTTCTTT.

The chain combines TRBV13 with TRBJ2-1, with D possibly TRBD2 on 6 matching bases. V was cut by 5 bases and J by 5 bases, with 13 bases left in between. In germline, CDR1 is PRHDT, CDR2 FYEKMQ (reference sequence). This CDR3 comprises 14 residues. The CDR3 is CASSPRDFHNEQFF. CDR3 in DNA: TGTGCCAGCAGCCCCCGGGACTTTCACAATGAGCAGTTCTTC. Full variable domain (outside the CDR3, taken from reference TRBV13 and TRBJ2-1): AAGVIQSPRHLIKEKRETATLKCYPIPRHDTVYWYQQGPGQDPQFLISFYEKMQSDKGSIPDRFSAQQFSDYHSELNMSSLELGDSALYFCASSPRDFHNEQFFGPGTRLTVL.

The rearrangement uses TRBV19 and TRBJ2-1, with a tentative D call TRBD1 (6 bases). This CDR3 is built from 15 residues. V lost 5 bases, J lost 4 bases, and 15 bases lay in between. The germline V gene has CDR1 LNHDA and CDR2 SQIVND (reference sequence). The CDR3 loop is CASSLPVRGYNEQFF. The CDR3 DNA is TGTGCCAGTAGTCTCCCGGTCAGGGGTTACAATGAGCAGTTCTTC.

About this clone itself: Additional DNA sequences in this sample encode the identical CDR3. The J gene is TRBJ1-5, the V gene TRBV6-5, with D maybe TRBD1 (6 bases). CDR1 MNHEY and CDR2 SVGAGI come from the germline V gene. CDR3 length equals 13 residues. V was trimmed by 8 bases and J by 1 base, leaving 9 bases between them. The CDR3 region is CASRTGSNQPQHF. CDR3 sequence (DNA): TGTGCCAGCCGTACAGGGAGCAATCAGCCCCAGCATTTT.

The chain joins TRBV7-9 to TRBJ2-7; TRBD2 agrees at 9 bases. The J segment lost 4 bases and the V segment lost 8 bases, leaving 15 bases of the junction unmatched. This CDR3 spans 16 amino acids. Germline CDR1 and CDR2: SEHNR and FQNEAQ (reference sequence). The CDR3 region has the DNA TGTGCCAGCGGGTCCAATAGCGGGAGTCGTCATTACGAGCAGTACTTC. This encodes CASGSNSGSRHYEQYF.

The J gene is TRBJ2-3, the V gene TRBV7-9; TRBD2 matches at 7 bases. Germline V gene data show CDR1 as SEHNR and CDR2 as FQNEAQ (reference sequence). The CDR3 contains 16 residues. Trimming cost V 1 base and J 3 bases; bases outside gene matches: 7. CDR3 amino acids: CASSLGQRDGTDTQYF. The CDR3 DNA reads as TGTGCCAGCAGCTTAGGCCAGCGGGATGGGACAGATACGCAGTATTTT.

The V gene is TRBV11-2, the J gene TRBJ2-7, with D perhaps given as TRBD1 or TRBD2 (5 bases each). Germline V gene sequence: CDR1 SGHAT, CDR2 FQNNGV. Trimming shortened V by 2 bases and J by 3 bases, and 11 bases separated the two germline ends. The CDR3 loop spans 14 amino acids. CDR3 in DNA: TGTGCCAGCAGCTTAAGAGGGACCAACTACGAGCAGTACTTC. Its protein product is CASSLRGTNYEQYF.